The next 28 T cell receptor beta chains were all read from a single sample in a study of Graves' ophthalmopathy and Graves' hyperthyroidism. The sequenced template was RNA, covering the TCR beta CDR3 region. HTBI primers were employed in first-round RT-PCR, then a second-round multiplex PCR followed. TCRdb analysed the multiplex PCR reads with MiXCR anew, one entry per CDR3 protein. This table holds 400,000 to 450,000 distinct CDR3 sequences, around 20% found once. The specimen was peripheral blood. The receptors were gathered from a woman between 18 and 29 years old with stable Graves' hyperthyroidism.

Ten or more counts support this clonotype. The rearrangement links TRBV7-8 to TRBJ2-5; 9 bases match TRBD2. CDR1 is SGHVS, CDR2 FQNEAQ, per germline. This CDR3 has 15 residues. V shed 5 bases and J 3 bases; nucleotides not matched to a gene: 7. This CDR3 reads CASSPGAGGKETQYF. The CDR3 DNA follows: TGTGCCAGCAGCCCAGGAGCGGGGGGAAAAGAGACCCAGTACTTC. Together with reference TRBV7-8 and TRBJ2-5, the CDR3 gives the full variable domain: GAGVSQSPRYKVAKRGQDVALRCDPISGHVSLFWYQQALGQGPEFLTYFQNEAQLDKSGLPSDRFFAERPEGSVSTLKIQRTQQEDSAVYLCASSPGAGGKETQYFGPGTRLLVL.

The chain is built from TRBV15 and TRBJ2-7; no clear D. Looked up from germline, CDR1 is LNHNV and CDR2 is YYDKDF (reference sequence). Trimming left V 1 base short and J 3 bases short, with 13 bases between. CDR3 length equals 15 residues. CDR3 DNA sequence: TGTGCCACCAGCAGAGCGGTCAGGAAAGGCTACGAGCAGTACTTC. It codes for CATSRAVRKGYEQYF.

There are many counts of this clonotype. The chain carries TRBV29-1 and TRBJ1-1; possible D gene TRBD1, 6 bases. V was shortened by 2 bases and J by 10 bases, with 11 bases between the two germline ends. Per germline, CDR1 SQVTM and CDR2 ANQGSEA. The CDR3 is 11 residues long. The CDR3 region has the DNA TGCAGCGTTGAAATTGCAGGGGTAGCTTTCTTT. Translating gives CSVEIAGVAFF. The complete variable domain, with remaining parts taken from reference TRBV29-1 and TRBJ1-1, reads SAVISQKPSRDICQRGTSLTIQCQVDSQVTMMFWYRQQPGQSLTLIATANQGSEATYESGFVIDKFPISRPNLTFSTLTVSNMSPEDSSIYLCSVEIAGVAFFGQGTRLTVV.

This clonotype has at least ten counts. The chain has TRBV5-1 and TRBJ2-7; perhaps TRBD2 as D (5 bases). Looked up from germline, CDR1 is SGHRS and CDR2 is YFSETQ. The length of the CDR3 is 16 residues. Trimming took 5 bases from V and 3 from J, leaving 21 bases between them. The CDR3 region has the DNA TGCGCCAGCAGTATGGAGGACGGACCGCCCCTCTACGAGCAGTACTTC. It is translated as CASSMEDGPPLYEQYF.

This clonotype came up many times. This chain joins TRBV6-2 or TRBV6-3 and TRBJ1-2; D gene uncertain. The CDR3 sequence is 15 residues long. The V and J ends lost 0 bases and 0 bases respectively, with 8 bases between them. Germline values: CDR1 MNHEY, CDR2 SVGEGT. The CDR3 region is CASSYSQKTNYGYTF. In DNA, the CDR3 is TGTGCCAGCAGTTACTCGCAGAAAACTAACTATGGCTACACCTTC.

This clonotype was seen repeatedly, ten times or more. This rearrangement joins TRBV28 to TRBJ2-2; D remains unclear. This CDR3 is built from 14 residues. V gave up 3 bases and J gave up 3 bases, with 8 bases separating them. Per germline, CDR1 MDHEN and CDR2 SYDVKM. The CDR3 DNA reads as TGTGCCAGCAGTTTGGGCGGATACACCGGGGAGCTGTTTTTT. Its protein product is CASSLGGYTGELFF.

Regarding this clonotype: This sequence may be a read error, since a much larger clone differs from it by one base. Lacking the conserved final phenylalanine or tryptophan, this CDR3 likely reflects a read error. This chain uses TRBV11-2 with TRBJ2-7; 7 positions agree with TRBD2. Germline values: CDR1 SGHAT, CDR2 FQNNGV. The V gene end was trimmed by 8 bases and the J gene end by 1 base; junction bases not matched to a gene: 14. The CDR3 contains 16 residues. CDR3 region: CASSSWTQRGSYEQYL. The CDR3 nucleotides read TGTGCCAGCTCCTCTTGGACCCAGCGGGGATCCTACGAGCAGTACCTC.

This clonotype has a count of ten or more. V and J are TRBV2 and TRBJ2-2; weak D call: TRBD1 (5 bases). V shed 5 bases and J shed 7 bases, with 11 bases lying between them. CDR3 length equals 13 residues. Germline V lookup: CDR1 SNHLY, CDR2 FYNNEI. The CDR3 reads CASSPTDIGELFF. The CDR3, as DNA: TGTGCCAGCAGTCCGACAGACATCGGGGAGCTGTTTTTT.

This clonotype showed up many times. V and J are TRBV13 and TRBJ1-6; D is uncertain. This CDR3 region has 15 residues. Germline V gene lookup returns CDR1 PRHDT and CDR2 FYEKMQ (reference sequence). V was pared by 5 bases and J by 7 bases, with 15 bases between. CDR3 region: CASSPKGISNSPLHF. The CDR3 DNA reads TGTGCCAGCAGCCCAAAGGGCATTAGCAATTCACCCCTCCACTTT. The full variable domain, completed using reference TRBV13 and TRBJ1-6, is AAGVIQSPRHLIKEKRETATLKCYPIPRHDTVYWYQQGPGQDPQFLISFYEKMQSDKGSIPDRFSAQQFSDYHSELNMSSLELGDSALYFCASSPKGISNSPLHFGNGTRLTVT.

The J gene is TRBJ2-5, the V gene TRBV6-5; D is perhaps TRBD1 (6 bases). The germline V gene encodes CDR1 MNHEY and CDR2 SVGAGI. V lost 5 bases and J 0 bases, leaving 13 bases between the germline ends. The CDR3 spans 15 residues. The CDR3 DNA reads TGTGCCAGCAGTCCGGGACATACGTACCAAGAGACCCAGTACTTC. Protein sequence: CASSPGHTYQETQYF.

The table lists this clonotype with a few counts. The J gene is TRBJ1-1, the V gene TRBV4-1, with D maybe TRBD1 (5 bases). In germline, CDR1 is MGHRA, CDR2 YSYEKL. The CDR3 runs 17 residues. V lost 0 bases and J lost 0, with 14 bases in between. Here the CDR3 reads CASSQDWGRRLNTEAFF. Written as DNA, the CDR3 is TGCGCCAGCAGCCAAGATTGGGGACGGAGATTGAACACTGAAGCTTTCTTT.

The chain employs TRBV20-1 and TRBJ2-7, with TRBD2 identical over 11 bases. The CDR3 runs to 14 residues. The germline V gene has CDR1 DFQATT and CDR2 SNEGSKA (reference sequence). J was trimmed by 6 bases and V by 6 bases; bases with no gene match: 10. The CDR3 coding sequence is TGCAGTGCGGCCACTAGCGGGAGCCCGCGCGAGCAGTACTTC. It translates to CSAATSGSPREQYF.

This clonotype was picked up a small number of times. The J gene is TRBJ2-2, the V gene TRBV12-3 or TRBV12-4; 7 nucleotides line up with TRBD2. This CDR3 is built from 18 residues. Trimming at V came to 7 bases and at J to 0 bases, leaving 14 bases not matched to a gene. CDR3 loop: CASKISFVAGANTGELFF. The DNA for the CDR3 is TGTGCCAGCAAAATCTCGTTCGTGGCGGGGGCGAACACCGGGGAGCTGTTTTTT.

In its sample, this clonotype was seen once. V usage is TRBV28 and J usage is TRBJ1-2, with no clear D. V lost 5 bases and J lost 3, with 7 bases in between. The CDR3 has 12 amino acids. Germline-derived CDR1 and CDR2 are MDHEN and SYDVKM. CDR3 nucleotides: TGTGCCAGCAGTGTCACTGACTATGGCTACACCTTC. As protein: CASSVTDYGYTF.

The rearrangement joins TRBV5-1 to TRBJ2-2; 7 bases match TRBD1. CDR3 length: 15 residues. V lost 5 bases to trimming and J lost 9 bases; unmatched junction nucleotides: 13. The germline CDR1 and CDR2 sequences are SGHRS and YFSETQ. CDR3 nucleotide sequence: TGCGCCAGCAGAAAAGCCGGGACAGAGGCCCGGGAGCTGTTTTTT. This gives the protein CASRKAGTEARELFF.

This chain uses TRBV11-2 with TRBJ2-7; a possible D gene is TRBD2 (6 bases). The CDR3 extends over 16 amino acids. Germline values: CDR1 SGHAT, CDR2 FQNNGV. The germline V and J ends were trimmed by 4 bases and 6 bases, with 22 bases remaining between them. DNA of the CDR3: TGTGCCAGCAGCTCCCTAGTTGGGGGAGGAGTTAGCGAGCAGTACTTC. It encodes CASSSLVGGGVSEQYF.

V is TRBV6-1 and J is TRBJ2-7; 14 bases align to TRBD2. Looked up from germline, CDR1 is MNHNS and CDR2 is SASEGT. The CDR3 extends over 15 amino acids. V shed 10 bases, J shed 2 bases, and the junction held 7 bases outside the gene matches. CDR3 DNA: TGTGCCACTACCGGGACTAGCGGGAGTCCCTACGAGCAGTACTTC. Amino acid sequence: CATTGTSGSPYEQYF.

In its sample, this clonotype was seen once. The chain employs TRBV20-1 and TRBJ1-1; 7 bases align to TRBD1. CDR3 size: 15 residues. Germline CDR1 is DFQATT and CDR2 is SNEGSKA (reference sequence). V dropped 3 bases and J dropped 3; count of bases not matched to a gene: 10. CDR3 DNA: TGCAGTGCTAGGACATTGACAGGGCCCGACACTGAAGCTTTCTTT. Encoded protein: CSARTLTGPDTEAFF.

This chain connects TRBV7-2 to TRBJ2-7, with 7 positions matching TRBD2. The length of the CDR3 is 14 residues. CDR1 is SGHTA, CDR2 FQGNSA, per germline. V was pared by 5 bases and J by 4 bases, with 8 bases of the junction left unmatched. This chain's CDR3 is CASSHRMGGYEQYF. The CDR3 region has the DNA TGTGCCAGCAGCCACCGGATGGGGGGGTACGAGCAGTACTTC.

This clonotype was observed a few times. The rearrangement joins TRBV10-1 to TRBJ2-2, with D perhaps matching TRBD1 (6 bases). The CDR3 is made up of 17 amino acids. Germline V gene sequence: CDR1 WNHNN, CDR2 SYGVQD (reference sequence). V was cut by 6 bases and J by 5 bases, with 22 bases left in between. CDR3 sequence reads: CASSKRKPGHQTGELFF. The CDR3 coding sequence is TGCGCCAGCAGCAAGAGAAAACCGGGACACCAAACCGGGGAGCTGTTTTTT.

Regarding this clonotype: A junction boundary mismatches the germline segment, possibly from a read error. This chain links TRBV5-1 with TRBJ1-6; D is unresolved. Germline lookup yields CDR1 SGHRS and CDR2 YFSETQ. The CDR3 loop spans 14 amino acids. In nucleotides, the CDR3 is TGCTCCAGCAGCTCCGCGGGGTACCAGTCACCCCTCCACTTT. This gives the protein CSSSSAGYQSPLHF.

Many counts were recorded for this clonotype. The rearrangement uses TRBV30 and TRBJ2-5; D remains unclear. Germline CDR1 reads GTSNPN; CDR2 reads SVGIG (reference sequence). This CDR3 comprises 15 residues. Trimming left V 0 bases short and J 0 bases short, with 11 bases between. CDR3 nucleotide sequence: TGTGCCTGGAGTGTACGGAAACATTACCAAGAGACCCAGTACTTC. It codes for CAWSVRKHYQETQYF.

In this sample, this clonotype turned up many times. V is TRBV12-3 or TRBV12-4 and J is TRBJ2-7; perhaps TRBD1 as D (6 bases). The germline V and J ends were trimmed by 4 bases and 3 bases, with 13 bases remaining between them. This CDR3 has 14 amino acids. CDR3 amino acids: CASSSRDIGYEQYF. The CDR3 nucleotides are TGTGCCAGCAGTTCTAGGGACATTGGCTACGAGCAGTACTTC.

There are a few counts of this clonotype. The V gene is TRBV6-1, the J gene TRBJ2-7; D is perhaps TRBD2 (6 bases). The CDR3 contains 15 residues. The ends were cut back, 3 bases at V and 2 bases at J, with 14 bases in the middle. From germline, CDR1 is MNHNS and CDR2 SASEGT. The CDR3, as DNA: TGTGCCAGCAGTGAGCGGGGAGACACCGCCTACGAGCAGTACTTC. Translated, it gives CASSERGDTAYEQYF.

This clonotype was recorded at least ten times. This CDR3 is CASSEEGVSEAFF. DNA of the CDR3: TGTGCCAGCAGTGAGGAGGGGGTGTCTGAAGCTTTCTTT. V gene TRBV6-1 combines with J gene TRBJ1-1; tentative D call: TRBD1 (6 bases). Germline lookup yields CDR1 MNHNS and CDR2 SASEGT. The ends were cut back, 3 bases at V and 6 bases at J, with 11 bases in the middle. CDR3 length: 13 residues.

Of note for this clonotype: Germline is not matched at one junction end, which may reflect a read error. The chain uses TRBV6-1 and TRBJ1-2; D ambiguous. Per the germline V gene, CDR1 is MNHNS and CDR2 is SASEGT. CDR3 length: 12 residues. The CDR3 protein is CASTQPTYGCTF. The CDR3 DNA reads TGTGCCAGCACGCAGCCAACCTATGGCTGCACCTTC.

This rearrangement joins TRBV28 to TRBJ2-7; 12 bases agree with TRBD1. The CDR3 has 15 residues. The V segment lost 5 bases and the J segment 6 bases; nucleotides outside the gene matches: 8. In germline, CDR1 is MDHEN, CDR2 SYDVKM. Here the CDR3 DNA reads TGTGCCAGCAGTCAACCGGGACAGGGGGCAACCGAGCAGTACTTC. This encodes CASSQPGQGATEQYF.

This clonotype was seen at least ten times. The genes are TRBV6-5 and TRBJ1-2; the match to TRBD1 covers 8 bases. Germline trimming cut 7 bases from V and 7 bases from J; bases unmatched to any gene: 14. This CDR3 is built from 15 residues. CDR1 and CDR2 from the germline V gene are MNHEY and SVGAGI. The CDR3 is CASTRDGQGVSGYTF. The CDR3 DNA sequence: TGTGCCAGCACCCGCGACGGACAGGGTGTGAGTGGCTACACCTTC.